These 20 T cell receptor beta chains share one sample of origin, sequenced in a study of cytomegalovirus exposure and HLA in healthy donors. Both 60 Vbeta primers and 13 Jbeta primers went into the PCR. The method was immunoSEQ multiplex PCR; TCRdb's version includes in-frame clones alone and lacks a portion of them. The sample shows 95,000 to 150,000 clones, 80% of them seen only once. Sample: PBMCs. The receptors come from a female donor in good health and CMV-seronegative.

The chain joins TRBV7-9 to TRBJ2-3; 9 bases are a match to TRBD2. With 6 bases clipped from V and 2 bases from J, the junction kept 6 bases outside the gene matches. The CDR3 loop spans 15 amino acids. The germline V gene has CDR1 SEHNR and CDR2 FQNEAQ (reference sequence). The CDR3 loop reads CASRKAGGITDTQYF. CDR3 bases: TGTGCCAGCAGAAAAGCGGGAGGCATCACAGATACGCAGTATTTT.

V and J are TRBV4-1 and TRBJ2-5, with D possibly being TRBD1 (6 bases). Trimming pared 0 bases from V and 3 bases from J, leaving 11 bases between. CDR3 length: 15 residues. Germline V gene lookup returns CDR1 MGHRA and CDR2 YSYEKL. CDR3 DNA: TGCGCCAGCAGCCAAGATCCCAGGGGCAAAGAGACCCAGTACTTC. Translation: CASSQDPRGKETQYF.

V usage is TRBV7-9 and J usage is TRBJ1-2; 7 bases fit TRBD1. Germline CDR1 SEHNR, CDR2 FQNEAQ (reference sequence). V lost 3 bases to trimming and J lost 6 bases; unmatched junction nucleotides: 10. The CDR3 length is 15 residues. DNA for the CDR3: TGTGCCAGCAGCTTCAGGGGTGGAGGGGGCGATGGCTACACCTTC. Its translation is CASSFRGGGGDGYTF.

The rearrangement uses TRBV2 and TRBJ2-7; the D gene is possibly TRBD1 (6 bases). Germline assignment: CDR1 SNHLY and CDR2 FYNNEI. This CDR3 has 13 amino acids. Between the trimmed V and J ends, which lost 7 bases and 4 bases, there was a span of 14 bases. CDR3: CASTWTVPYEQYF. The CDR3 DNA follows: TGTGCCAGCACCTGGACAGTCCCGTACGAGCAGTACTTC.

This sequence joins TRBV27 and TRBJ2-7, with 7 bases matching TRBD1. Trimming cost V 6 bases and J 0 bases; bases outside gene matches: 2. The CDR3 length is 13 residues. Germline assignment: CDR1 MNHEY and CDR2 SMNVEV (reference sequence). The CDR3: CASRGTVSYEQYF. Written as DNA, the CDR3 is TGTGCCAGCAGGGGGACAGTCTCCTACGAGCAGTACTTC.

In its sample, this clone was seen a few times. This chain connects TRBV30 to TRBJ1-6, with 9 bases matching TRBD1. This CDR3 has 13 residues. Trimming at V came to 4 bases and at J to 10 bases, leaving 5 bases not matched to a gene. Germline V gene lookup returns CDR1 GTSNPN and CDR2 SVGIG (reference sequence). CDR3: CAWTGQGRSPLHF. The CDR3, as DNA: TGTGCCTGGACGGGACAGGGCCGGTCACCCCTCCACTTT.

The CDR3: CASSFSGDSYNEQFF. The DNA for the CDR3 is TGTGCCAGCAGCTTTAGCGGGGATTCCTACAATGAGCAGTTCTTC. The V gene is TRBV7-6, the J gene TRBJ2-1; 8 bases map to TRBD2. The CDR3 is made up of 15 amino acids. Per germline, CDR1 SGHVS and CDR2 FNYEAQ. Germline trimming cut 3 bases from V and 1 base from J; bases unmatched to any gene: 2.

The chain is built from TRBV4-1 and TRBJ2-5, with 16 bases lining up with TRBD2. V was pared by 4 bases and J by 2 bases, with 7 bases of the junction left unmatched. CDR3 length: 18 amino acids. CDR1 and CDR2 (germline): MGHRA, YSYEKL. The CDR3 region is CASSPRSGLAGGQETQYF. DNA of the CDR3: TGCGCCAGCAGCCCGAGGTCGGGACTAGCGGGGGGGCAAGAGACCCAGTACTTC.

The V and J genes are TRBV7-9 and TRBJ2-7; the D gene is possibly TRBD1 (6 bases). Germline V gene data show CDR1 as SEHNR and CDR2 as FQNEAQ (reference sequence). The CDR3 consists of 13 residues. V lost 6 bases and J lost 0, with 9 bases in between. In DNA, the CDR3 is TGTGCCAGCAGTATGACAGGCTCCTACGAGCAGTACTTC. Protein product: CASSMTGSYEQYF.

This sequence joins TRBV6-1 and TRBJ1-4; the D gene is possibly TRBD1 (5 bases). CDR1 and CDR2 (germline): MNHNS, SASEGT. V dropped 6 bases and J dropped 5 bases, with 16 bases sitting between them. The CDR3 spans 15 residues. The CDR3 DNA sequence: TGTGCCAGCAGGCCCTTGCAGGGTGAGAATGAAAAACTGTTTTTT. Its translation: CASRPLQGENEKLFF.

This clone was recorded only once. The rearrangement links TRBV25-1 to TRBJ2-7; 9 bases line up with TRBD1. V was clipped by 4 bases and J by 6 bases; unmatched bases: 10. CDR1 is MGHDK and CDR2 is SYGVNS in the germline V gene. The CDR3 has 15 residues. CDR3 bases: TGTGCCAGCAGTGGAAACCGGGACAGGGTGGGCGAGCAGTACTTC. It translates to CASSGNRDRVGEQYF.

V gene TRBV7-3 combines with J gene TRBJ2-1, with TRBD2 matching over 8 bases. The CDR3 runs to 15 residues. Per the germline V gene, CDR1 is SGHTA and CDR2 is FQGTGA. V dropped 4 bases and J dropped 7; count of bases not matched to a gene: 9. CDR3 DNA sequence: TGTGCCAGCAGCTCCGGGAGGGCCTCTCCTAATGAGCAGTTCTTC. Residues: CASSSGRASPNEQFF.

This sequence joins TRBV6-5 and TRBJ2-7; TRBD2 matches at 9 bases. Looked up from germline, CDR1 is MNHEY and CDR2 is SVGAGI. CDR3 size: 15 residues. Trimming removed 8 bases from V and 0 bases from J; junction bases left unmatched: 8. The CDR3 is CASFTISGSSYEQYF. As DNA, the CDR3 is TGTGCCAGCTTTACTATTAGCGGGAGCTCCTACGAGCAGTACTTC.

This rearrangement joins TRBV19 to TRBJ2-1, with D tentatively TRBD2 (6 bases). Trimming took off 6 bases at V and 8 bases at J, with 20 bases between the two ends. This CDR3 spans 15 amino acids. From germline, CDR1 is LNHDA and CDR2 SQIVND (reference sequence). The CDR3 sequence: CASRALTSPGDEQFF. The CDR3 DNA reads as TGTGCCAGTAGGGCCCTTACTAGCCCCGGGGATGAGCAGTTCTTC. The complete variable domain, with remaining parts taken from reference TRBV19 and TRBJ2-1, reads DGGITQSPKYLFRKEGQNVTLSCEQNLNHDAMYWYRQDPGQGLRLIYYSQIVNDFQKGDIAEGYSVSREKKESFPLTVTSAQKNPTAFYLCASRALTSPGDEQFFGPGTRLTVL.

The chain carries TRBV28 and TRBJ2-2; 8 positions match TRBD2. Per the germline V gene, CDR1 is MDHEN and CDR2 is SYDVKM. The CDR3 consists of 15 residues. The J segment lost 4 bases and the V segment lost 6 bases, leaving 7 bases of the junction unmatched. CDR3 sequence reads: CASSGGGAGTGELFF. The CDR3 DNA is TGTGCCAGCAGCGGGGGGGGCGCGGGCACCGGGGAGCTGTTTTTT.

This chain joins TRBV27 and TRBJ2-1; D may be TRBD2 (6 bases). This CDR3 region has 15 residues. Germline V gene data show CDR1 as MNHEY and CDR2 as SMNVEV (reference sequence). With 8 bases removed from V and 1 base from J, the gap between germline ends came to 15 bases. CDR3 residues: CASGTGTSSYNEQFF. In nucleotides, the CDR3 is TGTGCCAGCGGGACGGGGACTTCTTCCTACAATGAGCAGTTCTTC.

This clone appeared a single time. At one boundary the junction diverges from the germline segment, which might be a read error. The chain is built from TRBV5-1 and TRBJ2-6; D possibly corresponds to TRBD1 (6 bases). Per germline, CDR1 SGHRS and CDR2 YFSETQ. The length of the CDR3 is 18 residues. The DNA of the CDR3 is TGCGCCAGCAGCCTTTCAGGGGACCGGTTCTCTGGGGCCAACGGCCTGACTTTC. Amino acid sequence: CASSLSGDRFSGANGLTF.

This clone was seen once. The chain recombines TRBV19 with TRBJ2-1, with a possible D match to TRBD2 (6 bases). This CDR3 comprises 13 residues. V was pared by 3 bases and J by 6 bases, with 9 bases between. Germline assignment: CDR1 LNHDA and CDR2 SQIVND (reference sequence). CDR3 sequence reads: CASSIAGSNEQFF. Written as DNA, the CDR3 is TGTGCCAGTAGTATCGCGGGGAGCAATGAGCAGTTCTTC.

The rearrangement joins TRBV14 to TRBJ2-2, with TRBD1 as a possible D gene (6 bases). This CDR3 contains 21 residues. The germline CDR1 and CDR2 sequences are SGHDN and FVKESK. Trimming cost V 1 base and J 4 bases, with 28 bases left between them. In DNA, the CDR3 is TGTGCCAGCAGCCAAGCCCCCTATAGCTCCGGGGACACCAATCGCACCGGGGAGCTGTTTTTT. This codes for CASSQAPYSSGDTNRTGELFF.

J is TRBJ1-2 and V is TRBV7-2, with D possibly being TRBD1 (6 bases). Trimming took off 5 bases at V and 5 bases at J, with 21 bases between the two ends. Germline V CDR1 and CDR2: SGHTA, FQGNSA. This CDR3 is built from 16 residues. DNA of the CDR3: TGTGCCAGCAGCAACGGACTAGTCCAGGGGTTGTATGGCTACACCTTC. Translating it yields CASSNGLVQGLYGYTF.